This record covers a single T cell receptor (beta chain). Its antigen is not identified. This table comes from immunoSEQ multiplex PCR, and its TCRdb copy is limited to in-frame clones, with some not included. The sample has about 83,000 clones, around 82% seen once. The data were taken from a study of lymphopenia after photon versus proton radiotherapy. General study findings and limits: Photon-treated patients lost naive T cells and TCR diversity; proton-treated stayed stable.

This specimen consisted of peripheral blood, obtained from a patient treated with proton-based radiotherapy. This TCR derives from a man in his sixties with pancreatic cancer.

The CDR3 DNA follows: TGTGCCAGTAGTCCTTGGGACAGGGTCAATCAGCCCCAGCATTTT. It specifies CASSPWDRVNQPQHF. This sequence joins TRBV19 and TRBJ1-5, with 9 bases aligning to TRBD1. V lost 5 bases, J lost 3 bases, and 5 bases stayed unmatched. CDR3 length: 15 residues. Germline V gene lookup returns CDR1 LNHDA and CDR2 SQIVND (reference sequence).